Listed below are T cell receptor beta chains from one sample, sequenced in a study of T cells after yellow fever vaccination. Via MiXCR, TCRdb re-called the 5' RACE reads, giving one row per CDR3 protein. The table includes around 610,000 distinct CDR3 sequences, 13% detected once. Sequences were derived from PBMCs, sampled on the day of the yellow fever booster vaccination. The origin of the receptors is a man aged 25 to 45 who received the YFV17D yellow fever vaccine. Each CDR3 is given with its conserved first and last residue. D genes are given only for firm matches. Not all rows give a size; the values are once, few, many and, for expanded clones, a class.

j_call d_call clone_size v_call cdr3_aa cdr3_nt
TRBJ1-4 NA many TRBV28 CASSELGGVSNEKLFF TGTGCCAGCAGTGAACTTGGAGGGGTATCTAATGAAAAACTGTTTTTT
TRBJ1-1 TRBD1 NA TRBV18 CASSQGQENTEAFF TGTGCCAGCTCCCAGGGACAGGAGAACACTGAAGCTTTCTTT
TRBJ1-2 NA few TRBV6-2/TRBV6-3 CASTQDSYGYTF TGTGCCAGCACCCAGGACAGCTATGGCTACACCTTC
TRBJ2-5 NA few TRBV18 CASSPPIWGRGMETQYF TGTGCCAGCTCACCACCGATTTGGGGACGGGGTATGGAGACCCAGTACTTC
TRBJ2-5 NA few TRBV7-2 CASSRGKEETQYF TGTGCCAGCAGCCGGGGGAAGGAAGAGACCCAGTACTTC
TRBJ2-5 NA few TRBV7-8 CASSSLQSHREAFLETQYF TGTGCCAGCAGCTCCCTTCAAAGTCACCGAGAGGCATTTTTAGAGACCCAGTACTTC
TRBJ2-2 NA few TRBV5-1 CASSLGDSGGTGELFF TGCGCCAGCAGCTTGGGGGATTCGGGTGGCACCGGGGAGCTGTTTTTT
TRBJ2-3 TRBD2 few TRBV15 CATSSWGGGSTDTQYF TGTGCCACCAGCTCATGGGGGGGTGGGAGCACAGATACGCAGTATTTT
TRBJ2-7 TRBD2 NA TRBV12-3/TRBV12-4 CASSRTSGIGLYEQYF TGTGCCAGCAGTAGGACTAGCGGGATCGGACTCTACGAGCAGTACTTC
TRBJ2-3 TRBD2 NA TRBV4-2 CASSRTSGFSTDTQYF TGTGCCAGCAGCCGGACTAGCGGGTTTAGCACAGATACGCAGTATTTT
TRBJ1-2 NA NA TRBV5-1 CASSLSDSGRGYTF TGCGCCAGCAGCTTGAGTGACAGTGGCCGTGGCTACACCTTC
TRBJ2-7 NA NA TRBV7-2 CASSSRSAGVFHEQYF TGTGCCAGCAGCTCCCGGTCGGCAGGGGTTTTCCACGAGCAGTACTTC
TRBJ2-7 NA NA TRBV14 CASRSKGSYEQYF TGTGCCAGCAGGTCTAAGGGCTCCTACGAGCAGTACTTC
TRBJ2-1 TRBD2 few TRBV7-8 CASSLLIAGVGGEQFF TGTGCCAGCAGCCTACTGATAGCGGGAGTAGGGGGTGAGCAGTTCTTC
TRBJ2-1 NA NA TRBV6-2/TRBV6-3 CASSYNGNNEQFF TGTGCCAGCAGTTACAACGGGAACAATGAGCAGTTCTTC
TRBJ2-7 NA NA TRBV5-6 CASSLDWDPYEQYF TGTGCCAGCAGCTTGGATTGGGACCCCTACGAGCAGTACTTC
TRBJ2-7 NA few TRBV18 CASSPPVSTYEQYF TGTGCCAGCTCACCACCTGTCAGTACCTACGAGCAGTACTTC
TRBJ1-2 NA NA TRBV7-9 CASSLGVTNYGYTF TGTGCCAGCAGCTTAGGGGTAACTAACTATGGCTACACCTTC
TRBJ2-7 NA few TRBV7-2 CASADGTTWEQYF TGTGCCAGCGCCGACGGAACCACCTGGGAGCAGTACTTC
TRBJ2-7 NA NA TRBV7-9 CASSPTEHGGRYEQHF TGTGCCAGCAGCCCGACAGAACATGGGGGGAGGTACGAGCAGCACTTC
TRBJ2-3 TRBD2 few TRBV5-4 CASSSLADTDTQYF TGTGCCAGCAGCTCACTAGCGGACACAGATACGCAGTATTTT
TRBJ2-1 TRBD2 NA TRBV7-8 CASSLRGWGLAIREQFF TGTGCCAGCAGCTTAAGAGGTTGGGGACTAGCAATCCGTGAGCAGTTCTTC
TRBJ2-1 NA NA TRBV30 CAWSGRVGAVSYNEQFF TGTGCCTGGAGTGGTCGAGTAGGGGCAGTCTCCTACAATGAGCAGTTCTTC
TRBJ1-5 NA few TRBV7-9 CASSPGLDPQPQHF TGTGCCAGCAGTCCAGGGTTGGATCCTCAGCCCCAGCATTTT
TRBJ2-6 TRBD1 NA TRBV20-1 CSAMTGSGANVLTF TGCAGTGCTATGACAGGGTCCGGGGCCAACGTCCTGACTTTC
TRBJ1-3 NA NA TRBV6-1 CASTQGWPGNTIYF TGTGCCAGCACTCAAGGGTGGCCTGGAAACACCATATATTTT
TRBJ2-1 NA NA TRBV7-3 CASTNNEQFF TGTGCCAGCACCAACAATGAGCAGTTCTTC
TRBJ2-2 NA NA TRBV19 CASNMLGGGPNTGELFF TGTGCCAGTAACATGTTGGGAGGGGGCCCCAACACCGGGGAGCTGTTTTTT
TRBJ2-3 NA few TRBV12-3/TRBV12-4 CASSLTKTTDTQYF TGTGCCAGCAGCCTAACCAAAACCACAGATACGCAGTATTTT
TRBJ2-7 NA NA TRBV20-1 CSASPTEFGYEQYF TGCAGTGCTTCCCCGACAGAGTTCGGTTACGAGCAGTACTTC
TRBJ2-3 TRBD1 few TRBV20-1 CSARTGANPTDTQYF TGCAGTGCTAGAACAGGGGCCAACCCCACAGATACGCAGTATTTT
TRBJ2-4 NA many TRBV27 CATPRGGLAPEENIQYF TGTGCCACCCCCAGAGGGGGGCTAGCTCCCGAGGAAAACATTCAGTACTTC
TRBJ2-3 NA few TRBV4-3 CASSQGPTWVAADTQYF TGCGCCAGCAGCCAAGGGCCCACCTGGGTAGCTGCAGATACGCAGTATTTT
TRBJ2-2 NA few TRBV9 CASSVEPSEPGELFF TGTGCCAGCAGCGTAGAGCCTAGCGAGCCCGGGGAGCTGTTTTTT
TRBJ2-2 TRBD1 many TRBV12-3/TRBV12-4 CASSLARGGRGLDTGELFF TGTGCCAGCAGTTTAGCGAGGGGCGGCAGGGGGCTCGACACCGGGGAGCTGTTTTTT
TRBJ2-6 NA few TRBV5-1 CASSLEPPGPISGANVLTF TGCGCCAGCAGCTTGGAACCCCCGGGGCCGATCTCTGGGGCCAACGTCCTGACTTTC
TRBJ2-6 TRBD2 NA TRBV5-1 CASSFPRGSAGANVLTF TGCGCCAGCAGCTTCCCGCGCGGGAGTGCTGGGGCCAACGTCCTGACTTTC
TRBJ2-7 TRBD1 few TRBV15 CATSSLQGAAEQYF TGTGCCACCAGCAGCTTACAGGGGGCGGCCGAGCAGTACTTC